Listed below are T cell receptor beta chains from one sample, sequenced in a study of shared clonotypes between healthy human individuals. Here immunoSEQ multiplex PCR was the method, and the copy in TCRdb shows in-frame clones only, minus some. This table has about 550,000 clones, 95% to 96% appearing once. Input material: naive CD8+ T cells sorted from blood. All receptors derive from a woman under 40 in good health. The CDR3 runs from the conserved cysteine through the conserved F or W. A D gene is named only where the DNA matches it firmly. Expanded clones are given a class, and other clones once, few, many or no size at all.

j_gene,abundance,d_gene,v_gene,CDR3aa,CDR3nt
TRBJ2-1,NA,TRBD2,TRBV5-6,CASSLAAREGGGEQFF,TGTGCCAGCAGCTTGGCCGCGCGGGAGGGCGGGGGTGAGCAGTTCTTC
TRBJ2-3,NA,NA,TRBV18,CASSPPEGVGADTQYF,TGTGCCAGCTCACCACCGGAGGGAGTCGGCGCAGATACGCAGTATTTT
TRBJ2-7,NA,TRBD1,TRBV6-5,CASSSGQGSGEQYF,TGTGCCAGCAGTTCCGGACAGGGGTCAGGCGAGCAGTACTTC
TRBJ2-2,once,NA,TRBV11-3,CASSPRRGPLTGELFF,TGTGCCAGCAGCCCCAGGAGGGGTCCCTTAACCGGGGAGCTGTTTTTT
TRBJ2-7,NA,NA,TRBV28,CASSLPGTEYEQYF,TGTGCCAGCAGTCTACCCGGGACGGAGTACGAGCAGTACTTC
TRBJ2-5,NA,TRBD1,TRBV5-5,CASSRTGVFQETQYF,TGTGCCAGTAGTAGGACAGGGGTCTTCCAAGAGACCCAGTACTTC
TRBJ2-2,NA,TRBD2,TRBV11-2,CASSPLGAGVSTGELFF,TGTGCCAGCAGCCCGCTCGGAGCGGGGGTTTCCACCGGGGAGCTGTTTTTT
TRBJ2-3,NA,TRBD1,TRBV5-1,CASSTPGQAPTDTQYF,TGCGCCAGCAGCACCCCTGGACAGGCTCCCACAGATACGCAGTATTTT
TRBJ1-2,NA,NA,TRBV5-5,CASSSDGVYGYTF,TGTGCCAGCAGCTCGGACGGAGTCTATGGCTACACCTTC
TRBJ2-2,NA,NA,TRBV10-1,CASREAGELFF,TGCGCCAGCAGGGAAGCCGGGGAGCTGTTTTTT
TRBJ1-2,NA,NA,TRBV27,CASSLTPEYGYTF,TGTGCCAGCAGTTTAACGCCGGAATATGGCTACACCTTC
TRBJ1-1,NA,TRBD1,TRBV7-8,CASSGTGVIDTEAFF,TGTGCCAGCAGCGGGACAGGGGTTATTGACACTGAAGCTTTCTTT
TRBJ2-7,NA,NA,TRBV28,CASSPLQGSRSYEQYF,TGTGCCAGCAGTCCCCTCCAGGGTTCGCGGTCCTACGAGCAGTACTTC
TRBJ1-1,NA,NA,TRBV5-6,CASSLLYAREAFF,TGTGCCAGCAGCTTGTTGTACGCGAGGGAAGCTTTCTTT
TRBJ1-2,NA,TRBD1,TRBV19,CASSPTDRVNGYTF,TGTGCCAGTAGCCCCACGGACAGGGTAAATGGCTACACCTTC
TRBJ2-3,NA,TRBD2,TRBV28,CASSSLAGGTDTQYF,TGTGCCAGCAGTTCACTAGCGGGAGGGACAGATACGCAGTATTTT
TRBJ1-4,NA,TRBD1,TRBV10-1,CATRTGYATNEKLFF,TGCGCCACCCGGACAGGGTATGCAACTAATGAAAAACTGTTTTTT
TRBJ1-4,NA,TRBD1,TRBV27,CASSVETGGVEKLFF,TGTGCCAGCAGCGTTGAAACAGGGGGTGTTGAAAAACTGTTTTTT
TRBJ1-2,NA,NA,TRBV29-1,CSVDTINREGYGCTF,NA
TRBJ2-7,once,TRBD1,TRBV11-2,CASSLWDSPYEQYF,TGTGCCAGCAGCCTATGGGACAGCCCCTACGAGCAGTACTTC
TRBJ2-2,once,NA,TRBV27,CASSLSAGAGTGELFF,TGTGCCAGCAGTTTATCAGCCGGGGCGGGAACCGGGGAGCTGTTTTTT
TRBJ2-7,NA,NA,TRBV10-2,CASSESKKGYEQYF,TGCGCCAGCAGTGAGTCGAAAAAGGGCTACGAGCAGTACTTC
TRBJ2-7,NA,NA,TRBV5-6,CASSFGDERYF,TGTGCCAGCAGCTTCGGTGACGAACGGTACTTC
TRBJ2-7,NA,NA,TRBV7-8,CASSLAHEQYF,TGTGCCAGCAGCTTAGCGCACGAGCAGTACTTC
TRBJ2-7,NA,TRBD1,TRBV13,CASSRRDREYEQYF,TGTGCCAGCAGCCGCCGGGACAGGGAATACGAGCAGTACTTC
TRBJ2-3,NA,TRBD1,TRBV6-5,CASSRTGGGKDTQYF,TGTGCCAGCAGCCGGACAGGGGGCGGAAAAGATACGCAGTATTTT
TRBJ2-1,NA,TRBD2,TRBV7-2,CASSLGTSGDGWFF,TGTGCCAGCAGCTTGGGTACTAGCGGTGATGGGTGGTTCTTC
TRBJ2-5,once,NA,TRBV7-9,CASSLILEETQYF,TGTGCCAGCAGCTTAATCCTAGAAGAGACCCAGTACTTC
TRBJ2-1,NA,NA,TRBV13,CASSELDGDNEQFF,TGTGCCAGCAGCGAACTTGACGGGGACAATGAGCAGTTCTTC
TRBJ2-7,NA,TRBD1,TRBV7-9,CASSRPGQGLPEQYF,TGTGCCAGCAGCCGCCCGGGACAGGGTCTTCCCGAGCAGTACTTC
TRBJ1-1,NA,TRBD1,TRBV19,CASSMIRAGGVTEAFF,TGTGCCAGTAGTATGATTCGGGCAGGGGGCGTCACTGAAGCTTTCTTT
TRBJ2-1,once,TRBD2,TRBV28,CASRGGLALNEQFF,TGTGCCAGCAGAGGAGGACTAGCGTTAAATGAGCAGTTCTTC